This TCR beta chain emerged from a study of T cell clusters in autoimmune cytopenias. This clonotype is deemed medium-sized (0.01 to 0.1%) by its frequency. TRB was amplified from about 250 ng of peripheral blood genomic DNA per sample. From germline, CDR1 is MNHEY and CDR2 SMNVEV (reference sequence). The CDR3 extends over 12 amino acids. TRB was amplified by touch-down multiplex PCR, primer pools A and B combined. With the multiplex PCR reads reprocessed, TCRdb shows one record per CDR3 protein and no DNA. The table counts 7,000 or so distinct CDR3 sequences; roughly 18% lies in the top ten. These data are also associated with another study on T cell repertoires in aging, cancer and after chemotherapy.

Sequences were obtained from peripheral blood. The chain carries TRBV27 and TRBJ2-7; the D call from TCRdb, TRBD1, cannot be confirmed without DNA. The sequence was collected from a human donor in good health. This CDR3 reads CASSDRGHEQYF.